Following are 19 T cell receptor beta chains from one sample sequenced in a study. TCRdb recomputed calls from the RT-PCR reads with MiXCR, one row per CDR3 protein. The sample records fewer than 800,000 distinct CDR3 sequences, 14% being singletons. Sequencing was carried out using memory CD4+ T cells from blood. The receptors shown here come from a female donor in good health, serving as a healthy control.

V gene TRBV6-1 combines with J gene TRBJ2-2; TRBD1 agrees at 12 bases. There are 15 residues in the CDR3. V dropped 9 bases and J dropped 7; count of bases not matched to a gene: 9. CDR1 and CDR2 (germline): MNHNS, SASEGT. CDR3 sequence reads: CASKRDRGQSGELFF. CDR3 DNA: TGTGCCAGTAAACGGGACAGGGGGCAAAGCGGGGAGCTGTTTTTT.

The sample holds many counts of this clonotype. The genes are TRBV29-1 and TRBJ1-5; TRBD1 agrees at 8 bases. Germline CDR1 SQVTM, CDR2 ANQGSEA. V shed 5 bases and J 5 bases; nucleotides not matched to a gene: 5. CDR3 length equals 13 residues. The CDR3 DNA follows: TGCAGCGTTACCGGGACAGGACATCAGCCCCAGCATTTT. Protein: CSVTGTGHQPQHF.

This clonotype was picked up a small number of times. The chain has TRBV20-1 and TRBJ2-3; TRBD2 agrees at 11 bases. In germline, CDR1 is DFQATT, CDR2 SNEGSKA (reference sequence). The CDR3 is 16 amino acids. Trimming removed 6 bases from V and 6 bases from J; junction bases left unmatched: 14. CDR3 bases: TGCAGTGCGCCGACTAGCGGGATTTTAATGGGGGATACGCAGTATTTT. Translated: CSAPTSGILMGDTQYF.

This clonotype was picked up a small number of times. The chain uses TRBV5-1 and TRBJ1-4, with no clear D. The V end lost 5 bases, the J end lost 3 bases, and 11 bases lay between the germline ends. CDR1 is SGHRS, CDR2 YFSETQ, per germline. This CDR3 is built from 14 residues. The CDR3 region is CASRVALANEKLFF. For the CDR3, the DNA is TGCGCCAGCAGGGTGGCCCTGGCTAATGAAAAACTGTTTTTT.

The V and J genes are TRBV5-1 and TRBJ2-6, with D perhaps given as TRBD1 or TRBD2 (5 bases each). The germline V gene has CDR1 SGHRS and CDR2 YFSETQ. V was cut by 6 bases and J by 4 bases, with 17 bases left in between. The CDR3 loop spans 16 amino acids. The CDR3 DNA reads TGCGCCAGCACCCGGGGCCAAGATAACGGGGCCAACGTCCTGACTTTC. Encoded protein: CASTRGQDNGANVLTF.

This clonotype occurred a few times. The genes are TRBV12-3 or TRBV12-4 and TRBJ1-1, with 7 nucleotides matching TRBD1. The CDR3 covers 14 residues. V gave up 7 bases and J gave up 0 bases; unmatched junction bases: 5. The CDR3 here is CASNKGQLNTEAFF. For the CDR3, the DNA is TGTGCCAGCAACAAGGGACAGCTGAACACTGAAGCTTTCTTT.

This clonotype occurred a few times. V usage is TRBV20-1 and J usage is TRBJ2-3; 10 bases are shared with TRBD2. Germline CDR1 and CDR2: DFQATT and SNEGSKA (reference sequence). The CDR3 runs to 17 residues. V was clipped by 6 bases and J by 2 bases; unmatched bases: 14. CDR3 nucleotide sequence: TGCAGTGCCCAGAGGTTCGAGCGGGGGGGGAACACAGATACGCAGTATTTT. Translated, it gives CSAQRFERGGNTDTQYF.

There are a few counts of this clonotype. The chain carries TRBV20-1 and TRBJ2-7; 10 nucleotides match TRBD1. V trimming: 6 bases; J trimming: 3 bases; junction bases outside the gene matches: 5. This CDR3 contains 13 residues. Looked up from germline, CDR1 is DFQATT and CDR2 is SNEGSKA (reference sequence). The chain's CDR3 is CSASGQGNYEQYF. The CDR3 DNA sequence: TGCAGTGCATCGGGACAGGGGAACTACGAGCAGTACTTC.

This clonotype was found many times. The rearrangement links TRBV6-5 to TRBJ1-6; 8 bases agree with TRBD1. This CDR3 is built from 15 residues. Unmatched junction bases numbered 7, after V lost 2 bases and J lost 10 bases. CDR1 and CDR2 (germline): MNHEY, SVGAGI. CDR3 loop: CASSYGTGVGSPLHF. CDR3 coding DNA: TGTGCCAGCAGTTACGGGACAGGCGTCGGGTCACCCCTCCACTTT.

The chain carries TRBV10-2 and TRBJ2-5; D could derive from TRBD1 or TRBD2 (6 bases each). V was pared by 10 bases and J by 5 bases, with 17 bases between. In germline, CDR1 is WSHSY, CDR2 SAAADI. The CDR3 contains 13 residues. This CDR3 is CAIASGAWETQYF. The CDR3 DNA sequence: TGCGCCATCGCCTCGGGGGCCTGGGAGACCCAGTACTTC.

V and J are TRBV6-2 or TRBV6-3 and TRBJ2-3, with 9 bases that match TRBD2. This CDR3 spans 17 amino acids. CDR1 and CDR2 (germline): MNHEY, SVGEGT. After removal of 4 bases from V and 4 bases from J, the junction contained 12 bases not matched to a gene. CDR3 bases: TGTGCCAGCAGTTTTAGCGGGAGCACCAGGCGGGCAGATACGCAGTATTTT. Translated: CASSFSGSTRRADTQYF.

This clonotype has just a few counts. The chain employs TRBV24-1 and TRBJ2-1, with 10 positions matching TRBD2. V gave up 3 bases and J gave up 5 bases; unmatched junction bases: 12. The CDR3 totals 18 residues. The germline V gene encodes CDR1 KGHDR and CDR2 SFDVKD. The CDR3 nucleotides are TGTGCCACCAGTGATCCCTACAGCGGGGGGGCCCAGAACAATGAGCAGTTCTTC. This translates into CATSDPYSGGAQNNEQFF.

This clonotype came up a few times. The rearrangement joins TRBV6-4 to TRBJ2-2; the D is unclear. The germline gives CDR1 MRHNA, CDR2 SNTAGT. The CDR3 extends over 16 amino acids. V lost 6 bases and J lost 0, with 14 bases in between. CDR3 protein: CASSQNSLANTGELFF. The CDR3 DNA is TGTGCCAGCAGCCAAAATAGCCTCGCGAACACCGGGGAGCTGTTTTTT.

Ten or more counts support this clonotype. CDR3 DNA sequence: TGCAGTGCCCCAGGGGATGGCACAGATACGCAGTATTTT. Translating gives CSAPGDGTDTQYF. This chain links TRBV20-1 with TRBJ2-3, with D possibly TRBD1 on 6 matching bases. Germline V gene sequence: CDR1 DFQATT, CDR2 SNEGSKA (reference sequence). There are 13 residues in the CDR3. Trimming left V 6 bases short and J 1 base short, with 11 bases between.

The chain uses TRBV30 and TRBJ2-1, with TRBD2 matching 12 bases. The CDR3 contains 14 residues. The V segment lost 3 bases and the J segment 6 bases; nucleotides outside the gene matches: 3. Germline CDR1 reads GTSNPN; CDR2 reads SVGIG (reference sequence). The CDR3, as DNA: TGTGCCTGGAGCCGACTAGCGGGAGTCAATGAGCAGTTCTTC. Protein: CAWSRLAGVNEQFF.

V gene TRBV28 combines with J gene TRBJ2-3, with TRBD1 identical over 8 bases. This CDR3 region has 17 residues. Trimming at V came to 5 bases and at J to 0 bases, leaving 10 bases not matched to a gene. Germline CDR1 reads MDHEN; CDR2 reads SYDVKM. CDR3 in amino acids: CASSPVRTGTSTDTQYF. The CDR3 DNA follows: TGTGCCAGCAGTCCCGTGAGGACAGGGACGAGCACAGATACGCAGTATTTT.

The V gene is TRBV27, the J gene TRBJ1-1, with unresolved D. CDR3 length: 13 amino acids. Deletions cut 6 bases from V and 0 bases from J, with 8 bases between. Germline loops: CDR1 MNHEY, CDR2 SMNVEV (reference sequence). The chain's CDR3 is CASRSHLNTEAFF. Written as DNA, the CDR3 is TGTGCCAGCAGATCTCATTTGAACACTGAAGCTTTCTTT.

The V call is TRBV7-2, the J call TRBJ1-5; D unclear. Germline V CDR1 and CDR2: SGHTA, FQGNSA. V was pared by 1 base and J by 0 bases, with 7 bases between. This CDR3 spans 15 amino acids. The CDR3 reads CASSLVQSSNQPQHF. The CDR3 DNA reads as TGTGCCAGCAGCTTAGTTCAGAGTAGCAATCAGCCCCAGCATTTT.

There are many counts of this clonotype. This sequence joins TRBV7-2 and TRBJ2-7; 11 nucleotides line up with TRBD1. Trimming cost V 5 bases and J 3 bases; bases outside gene matches: 6. CDR3 size: 15 residues. CDR1 SGHTA and CDR2 FQGNSA come from the germline V gene. The CDR3 is CASSPRTGGFYEQYF. The CDR3, as DNA: TGTGCCAGCAGCCCCAGGACAGGGGGCTTCTACGAGCAGTACTTC. Filled out from reference TRBV7-2 and TRBJ2-7, the complete variable domain reads GAGVSQSPSNKVTEKGKDVELRCDPISGHTALYWYRQSLGQGLEFLIYFQGNSAPDKSGLPSDRFSAERTGGSVSTLTIQRTQQEDSAVYLCASSPRTGGFYEQYFGPGTRLTVT.